The 18 T cell receptor beta chains reported below all come from one sample, sequenced in a study of cytomegalovirus exposure and HLA in healthy donors. Use of 60 Vbeta and 13 Jbeta primers characterized the PCR. Data came from immunoSEQ multiplex PCR; TCRdb stores just in-frame clones and leaves some out. The sample has 95,000 to 150,000 clones; about four fifths are singletons. The sample comprised PBMCs. The receptors derive from a woman aged 50 to 60 in good health and CMV-seropositive.

This chain links TRBV5-6 with TRBJ2-5; D is perhaps TRBD2 (5 bases). Germline-derived CDR1 and CDR2 are SGHDT and YYEEEE. The CDR3 is made up of 15 amino acids. V lost 0 bases and J 3 bases, leaving 12 bases between the germline ends. The CDR3 sequence is CASSLARTGKETQYF. The CDR3 DNA reads as TGTGCCAGCAGCTTGGCTCGTACGGGAAAAGAGACCCAGTACTTC.

This chain uses TRBV5-1 with TRBJ1-1, with 8 bases that match TRBD1. Germline V gene sequence: CDR1 SGHRS, CDR2 YFSETQ. There are 15 residues in the CDR3. Trimming took 0 bases from V and 10 from J; bases not matched to a gene: 11. The CDR3, as DNA: TGCGCCAGCAGCTTGGATGGAGAGGCAGGGGGCCTAGCTTTCTTT. It translates to CASSLDGEAGGLAFF.

This clone was counted a single time. This chain links TRBV2 with TRBJ1-2; TRBD1 is a possible D gene (5 bases). The CDR3 covers 13 residues. V lost 6 bases and J 3 bases, leaving 11 bases between the germline ends. Germline V gene lookup returns CDR1 SNHLY and CDR2 FYNNEI. CDR3 sequence: CASSPRDYYGYTF. The CDR3 bases are TGTGCCAGCAGCCCCCGGGACTACTATGGCTACACCTTC.

This rearrangement joins TRBV29-1 to TRBJ1-2; 10 nucleotides agree with TRBD1. Trimming took 6 bases from V and 4 from J; bases not matched to a gene: 8. CDR3 length: 14 amino acids. Looked up from germline, CDR1 is SQVTM and CDR2 is ANQGSEA. The CDR3 DNA reads as TGCAGCGTAGGCGGGGGACAGGGGACCTATGGCTACACCTTC. Encoded protein: CSVGGGQGTYGYTF.

The chain recombines TRBV5-1 with TRBJ2-1; the D gene is possibly TRBD2 (6 bases). CDR1 and CDR2 from the germline V gene are SGHRS and YFSETQ. Trimming shortened V by 3 bases and J by 9 bases, and 16 bases separated the two germline ends. This CDR3 spans 14 amino acids. As DNA, the CDR3 is TGCGCCAGCAGCTCGCAGCGGGCCGTCAGTGAGCAGTTCTTC. The encoded protein is CASSSQRAVSEQFF.

In its sample, this clone was seen once. The rearrangement joins TRBV6-1 to TRBJ1-2; D is unresolved. Trimming left V 5 bases short and J 5 bases short, with 18 bases between. From germline, CDR1 is MNHNS and CDR2 SASEGT. The CDR3 runs 15 residues. The chain's CDR3 is CASSPSSAGVYGYTF. The CDR3 region has the DNA TGTGCCAGCAGTCCTTCCTCGGCCGGAGTATATGGCTACACCTTC.

CDR3 DNA: TGTGCCAGCAGCTTGCGGGTTACGAGATCCTACGAGCAGTACTTC. Amino acid sequence: CASSLRVTRSYEQYF. The rearrangement joins TRBV5-5 to TRBJ2-7; D gene ambiguous. CDR1 and CDR2 from the germline V gene are SGHKS and YYEKEE (reference sequence). Trimming stripped 1 base from V and 1 base from J, with 12 bases between. There are 15 residues in the CDR3.

The chain is built from TRBV15 and TRBJ2-6, with TRBD2 identical over 10 bases. The CDR3 is made up of 21 amino acids. V lost 8 bases and J lost 0; bases outside the gene matches: 19. Germline loops: CDR1 LNHNV, CDR2 YYDKDF (reference sequence). CDR3 sequence reads: CATLSRTIAGGLSSGANVLTF. CDR3 in DNA: TGTGCCACCTTAAGCAGAACGATAGCGGGAGGCCTTAGCTCTGGGGCCAACGTCCTGACTTTC.

The V gene is TRBV18, the J gene TRBJ1-2, with TRBD1 identical over 8 bases. Trimming removed 3 bases from V and 7 bases from J; junction bases left unmatched: 4. CDR3 length equals 13 residues. Germline CDR1 KGHSH, CDR2 LQKENI. CDR3 nucleotide sequence: TGTGCCAGCTCACCGGACAGGGCGGGTGGCTACACCTTC. Translation gives CASSPDRAGGYTF.

The V call is TRBV2, the J call TRBJ2-1; D is possibly TRBD1 (7 bases). Germline V gene sequence: CDR1 SNHLY, CDR2 FYNNEI. The CDR3 is 13 amino acids. V lost 10 bases to trimming and J lost 7 bases, with 17 bases between them. CDR3 DNA sequence: TGTGCCACCCCAGGGGGGCGAGGGAATGAGCAGTTCTTC. Translating gives CATPGGRGNEQFF.

J is TRBJ2-3 and V is TRBV2, with 7 bases identical to TRBD1. V was clipped by 8 bases and J by 1 base; unmatched bases: 6. This CDR3 has 14 residues. Germline assignment: CDR1 SNHLY and CDR2 FYNNEI. Here the CDR3 reads CASRSQGGTDTQYF. As DNA, the CDR3 is TGTGCCAGCCGTTCCCAGGGGGGCACAGATACGCAGTATTTT.

In this sample, this clone turned up a few times. This chain joins TRBV2 and TRBJ1-1; the D is unclear. The CDR3 is made up of 14 amino acids. CDR1 is SNHLY, CDR2 FYNNEI, per germline. Trimming left V 0 bases short and J 5 bases short, with 10 bases between. For the CDR3, the DNA is TGTGCCAGCAGTGAAGCGAGGGTTTGGACTGAAGCTTTCTTT. Amino acids: CASSEARVWTEAFF.

This chain joins TRBV7-2 and TRBJ1-3, with D maybe TRBD1 (6 bases). Trimming stripped 1 base from V and 0 bases from J, with 16 bases between. Germline V CDR1 and CDR2: SGHTA, FQGNSA. The CDR3 has 18 residues. The CDR3, as DNA: TGTGCCAGCAGCTTAGGAGGGGGGGGATGGGGCTCTGGAAACACCATATATTTT. Its translation: CASSLGGGGWGSGNTIYF.

The chain has TRBV10-3 and TRBJ2-1, with TRBD1 matching over 7 bases. Germline V gene data show CDR1 as ENHRY and CDR2 as SYGVKD. The CDR3 is made up of 16 amino acids. The V segment lost 4 bases and the J segment 7 bases; nucleotides outside the gene matches: 13. CDR3 sequence: CAISGVRGPFMNEQFF. CDR3 nucleotides: TGTGCCATCAGTGGGGTGAGGGGGCCCTTTATGAATGAGCAGTTCTTC.

The chain joins TRBV6-6 to TRBJ1-2; D unresolved. The CDR3 runs 16 residues. Germline lookup yields CDR1 MNHNY and CDR2 SVGAGI (reference sequence). V dropped 0 bases and J dropped 4 bases, with 15 bases sitting between them. CDR3 residues: CASSYSGRGLLYGYTF. For the CDR3, the DNA is TGTGCCAGCAGTTACTCGGGTAGAGGGCTTCTCTATGGCTACACCTTC.

The V gene is TRBV4-3, the J gene TRBJ1-4; no firm D call. The CDR3 covers 15 residues. Germline CDR1 LGHNA, CDR2 YSLEER. Trimming removed 2 bases at V and 4 bases at J, with 11 bases between. The CDR3 protein is CASSQYSINNEKLFF. The DNA for the CDR3 is TGCGCCAGCAGCCAATACAGTATAAATAATGAAAAACTGTTTTTT.

The chain links TRBV7-2 to TRBJ1-1, with no clear D. V dropped 1 base and J dropped 0 bases, with 9 bases sitting between them. The CDR3 is 15 residues long. Per the germline V gene, CDR1 is SGHTA and CDR2 is FQGNSA. The CDR3: CASSLVGSMNTEAFF. CDR3 DNA sequence: TGTGCCAGCAGCTTAGTGGGCAGCATGAACACTGAAGCTTTCTTT. Using reference TRBV7-2 and TRBJ1-1 for the parts outside the CDR3, the full variable domain is GAGVSQSPSNKVTEKGKDVELRCDPISGHTALYWYRQSLGQGLEFLIYFQGNSAPDKSGLPSDRFSAERTGGSVSTLTIQRTQQEDSAVYLCASSLVGSMNTEAFFGQGTRLTVV.

The chain employs TRBV15 and TRBJ1-1; D might be TRBD1 (5 bases). CDR1 is LNHNV, CDR2 YYDKDF, per germline (reference sequence). The V and J ends lost 1 base and 1 base respectively, with 16 bases between them. CDR3 size: 17 residues. The CDR3 here is CATSRAPGQKRNTEAFF. Written as DNA, the CDR3 is TGTGCCACCAGCAGAGCTCCAGGGCAGAAAAGGAACACTGAAGCTTTCTTT. Combining the CDR3 with reference TRBV15 and TRBJ1-1 gives the whole variable domain DAMVIQNPRYQVTQFGKPVTLSCSQTLNHNVMYWYQQKSSQAPKLLFHYYDKDFNNEADTPDNFQSRRPNTSFCFLDIRSPGLGDTAMYLCATSRAPGQKRNTEAFFGQGTRLTVV.